These 23 T cell receptor beta chains were all obtained from the same sample, sequenced in a study of blood T cell repertoires in COVID-19. The method was immunoSEQ multiplex PCR; TCRdb's version includes in-frame clones alone and lacks a portion of them. The table lists around 200,000 clones, approximately 80% of them singletons, with 5.5% to 7.5% in the top ten. Specimen: peripheral blood. The receptors here all came from a human donor in a cohort sampled during active COVID-19.

This chain links TRBV2 with TRBJ2-3; TRBD2 might be the D (6 bases). With 6 bases removed from V and 4 bases from J, the gap between germline ends came to 11 bases. The germline gives CDR1 SNHLY, CDR2 FYNNEI. This CDR3 spans 13 amino acids. The CDR3 sequence is CASRPGGADTQYF. DNA of the CDR3: TGTGCCAGCAGACCCGGAGGGGCAGATACGCAGTATTTT.

V gene TRBV9 combines with J gene TRBJ1-3; 7 nucleotides agree with TRBD1. V dropped 4 bases and J dropped 2; count of bases not matched to a gene: 12. Germline CDR1 and CDR2: SGDLS and YYNGEE. The CDR3 sequence is 17 residues long. Here the CDR3 reads CASSPTDRDGTGNTIYF. In DNA, the CDR3 is TGTGCCAGCAGCCCCACAGACAGGGACGGAACTGGAAACACCATATATTTT.

This clone was recorded once. This sequence joins TRBV4-1 and TRBJ2-5; 9 bases match TRBD2. V was clipped by 2 bases and J by 1 base; unmatched bases: 8. The CDR3 is 17 residues long. CDR1 MGHRA and CDR2 YSYEKL come from the germline V gene. The CDR3 region is CASSQLPSGLAQETQYF. CDR3 DNA: TGCGCCAGCAGCCAACTCCCCTCGGGACTAGCCCAAGAGACCCAGTACTTC.

J is TRBJ2-2 and V is TRBV10-1; no definite D call. The V end lost 8 bases, the J end lost 1 base, and 20 bases lay between the germline ends. CDR1 WNHNN and CDR2 SYGVQD come from the germline V gene (reference sequence). The CDR3 contains 17 residues. CDR3 loop: CASSPRAALENTGELFF. CDR3 DNA sequence: TGCGCCAGCTCTCCACGCGCAGCTCTAGAGAACACCGGGGAGCTGTTTTTT.

The gene calls are TRBV5-4 and TRBJ2-7; 8 bases match TRBD1. The CDR3 consists of 13 residues. The ends lost 4 bases at V and 6 bases at J; junction bases unmatched: 6. The V gene's germline CDR1 is SGHNT and CDR2 YYREEE (reference sequence). The CDR3 DNA follows: TGTGCCAGCAGCCGGGACAGGACCGGCGAGCAGTACTTC. Encoded protein: CASSRDRTGEQYF.

The chain couples TRBV5-1 to TRBJ1-6; 8 bases line up with TRBD1. CDR1 and CDR2 from the germline V gene are SGHRS and YFSETQ. The J segment lost 8 bases and the V segment lost 4 bases, leaving 11 bases of the junction unmatched. The CDR3 loop spans 16 amino acids. The CDR3 is CASSGGTGRKDSPLHF. The CDR3 nucleotides are TGCGCCAGCAGCGGTGGGACAGGAAGAAAAGATTCACCCCTCCACTTT.

The V gene is TRBV14, the J gene TRBJ2-7; the D gene is possibly TRBD1 (6 bases). Looked up from germline, CDR1 is SGHDN and CDR2 is FVKESK. This CDR3 is 14 amino acids long. Trimming stripped 0 bases from V and 6 bases from J, with 12 bases between. The CDR3 loop reads CASSQDWGRGEQYF. In nucleotides, the CDR3 is TGTGCCAGCAGCCAAGATTGGGGCAGGGGCGAGCAGTACTTC.

The V and J genes are TRBV7-8 and TRBJ1-1, with a tentative D call TRBD1 (6 bases). From germline, CDR1 is SGHVS and CDR2 FQNEAQ. The CDR3 spans 14 residues. V was trimmed by 6 bases and J by 1 base, leaving 12 bases between them. Written as DNA, the CDR3 is TGTGCCAGCAGTCTCGCGACAGGGAACACTGAAGCTTTCTTT. Translated: CASSLATGNTEAFF. Supplemented by reference TRBV7-8 and TRBJ1-1, the full variable domain reads GAGVSQSPRYKVAKRGQDVALRCDPISGHVSLFWYQQALGQGPEFLTYFQNEAQLDKSGLPSDRFFAERPEGSVSTLKIQRTQQEDSAVYLCASSLATGNTEAFFGQGTRLTVV.

This clone was recorded only once. This sequence joins TRBV5-1 and TRBJ2-2; D unclear. Germline V CDR1 and CDR2: SGHRS, YFSETQ. V was cut by 3 bases and J by 3 bases, with 21 bases left in between. The CDR3 has 18 amino acids. CDR3 loop: CASSSGPVYPPDTGELFF. Written as DNA, the CDR3 is TGCGCCAGCAGCTCAGGTCCCGTTTACCCGCCGGACACCGGGGAGCTGTTTTTT.

V usage is TRBV5-4 and J usage is TRBJ1-2, with TRBD1 as a possible D gene (5 bases). This CDR3 comprises 16 residues. CDR1 is SGHNT and CDR2 is YYREEE in the germline V gene (reference sequence). V was cut by 4 bases and J by 4 bases, with 20 bases left in between. As DNA, the CDR3 is TGTGCCAGCAGCCCACCACCAGGGCGGGAGGGCTATGGCTACACCTTC. As protein: CASSPPPGREGYGYTF.

The genes are TRBV7-6 and TRBJ1-5, with D tentatively TRBD1 (5 bases). The germline V gene encodes CDR1 SGHVS and CDR2 FNYEAQ. The CDR3 consists of 16 residues. Trimming removed 5 bases from V and 3 bases from J, with 17 bases in between. CDR3 protein: CASSPLGRGPNQPQHF. The CDR3 DNA follows: TGTGCCAGCAGCCCATTGGGTAGGGGCCCCAATCAGCCCCAGCATTTT. The full variable domain, in which reference TRBV7-6 and TRBJ1-5 provide the parts outside the CDR3, is GAGVSQSPRYKVTKRGQDVALRCDPISGHVSLYWYRQALGQGPEFLTYFNYEAQQDKSGLPNDRFSAERPEGSISTLTIQRTEQRDSAMYRCASSPLGRGPNQPQHFGDGTRLSIL.

V gene TRBV7-8 combines with J gene TRBJ2-4, with D possibly being TRBD2 (5 bases). V was trimmed by 3 bases and J by 5 bases, leaving 20 bases between them. Germline lookup yields CDR1 SGHVS and CDR2 FQNEAQ. This CDR3 is built from 17 residues. The DNA for the CDR3 is TGTGCCAGCAGCTTTCGGTGGAAGAAGTCCGGGGAAAACATTCAGTACTTC. Residues: CASSFRWKKSGENIQYF.

The J gene is TRBJ2-4, the V gene TRBV7-9, with D uncertain. In germline, CDR1 is SEHNR, CDR2 FQNEAQ (reference sequence). Trimming cost V 2 bases and J 0 bases, with 14 bases left between them. CDR3 length equals 17 residues. CDR3 sequence reads: CASSLFGDGLAKNIQYF. CDR3 in DNA: TGTGCCAGCAGCTTATTTGGCGATGGGCTAGCCAAAAACATTCAGTACTTC.

The rearrangement joins TRBV11-3 to TRBJ1-2; 9 positions match TRBD1. The germline V gene encodes CDR1 SGHNT and CDR2 YENEEA. The CDR3 consists of 17 residues. V was pared by 1 base and J by 1 base, with 7 bases of the junction left unmatched. For the CDR3, the DNA is TGTGCCAGCAGCTTAGTGGACAGGGGCGGCAATAACTATGGCTACACCTTC. It translates to CASSLVDRGGNNYGYTF.

The rearrangement uses TRBV9 and TRBJ1-2, with no clear D. The V and J ends lost 0 bases and 8 bases respectively, with 11 bases between them. Germline CDR1 reads SGDLS; CDR2 reads YYNGEE. This CDR3 spans 13 amino acids. In DNA form, the CDR3 reads TGTGCCAGCAGCGTAGGTGAGAGAGAGGGCTACACCTTC. Its translation is CASSVGEREGYTF.

The V gene is TRBV5-1, the J gene TRBJ1-1, with D possibly TRBD1 on 6 matching bases. V lost 4 bases to trimming and J lost 8 bases, with 27 bases between them. Germline V gives CDR1 SGHRS, CDR2 YFSETQ. The CDR3 has 17 amino acids. As DNA, the CDR3 is TGCGCCAGCAGCGCACAGCCGGACAGATATATAACCGTAGAAGCTTTCTTT. This sequence encodes CASSAQPDRYITVEAFF.

This chain connects TRBV15 to TRBJ1-5, with a tentative D call TRBD1 (6 bases). The length of the CDR3 is 13 residues. Germline V lookup: CDR1 LNHNV, CDR2 YYDKDF (reference sequence). V lost 7 bases to trimming and J lost 5 bases, with 12 bases between them. In DNA form, the CDR3 reads TGTGCCACCACCGACAGGTTAGATCAGCCCCAGCATTTT. This codes for CATTDRLDQPQHF. Complete variable domain (other parts from reference TRBV15 and TRBJ1-5): DAMVIQNPRYQVTQFGKPVTLSCSQTLNHNVMYWYQQKSSQAPKLLFHYYDKDFNNEADTPDNFQSRRPNTSFCFLDIRSPGLGDTAMYLCATTDRLDQPQHFGDGTRLSIL.

The chain has TRBV30 and TRBJ1-3; 7 positions agree with TRBD1. The CDR3 consists of 13 residues. Germline V lookup: CDR1 GTSNPN, CDR2 SVGIG (reference sequence). V was pared by 6 bases and J by 2 bases, with 4 bases of the junction left unmatched. CDR3 amino acids: CACTTGAGNTIYF. CDR3 in DNA: TGTGCCTGTACCACAGGGGCTGGAAACACCATATATTTT.

This chain uses TRBV25-1 with TRBJ1-2; the D gene is possibly TRBD1 (6 bases). The V gene's germline CDR1 is MGHDK and CDR2 SYGVNS. Between the trimmed V and J ends, which lost 5 bases and 5 bases, there was a span of 12 bases. This CDR3 comprises 13 residues. The CDR3 sequence is CASSMGALYGYTF. CDR3 nucleotide sequence: TGTGCCAGCAGTATGGGGGCCCTTTATGGCTACACCTTC.

This chain uses TRBV24-1 with TRBJ2-3; D perhaps matches TRBD2 (6 bases). In germline, CDR1 is KGHDR, CDR2 SFDVKD. The CDR3 contains 17 residues. Trimming pared 4 bases from V and 1 base from J, leaving 17 bases between. As DNA, the CDR3 is TGTGCCACCAGTGAGGCCCAGGGAGGTGGGGGCACAGATACGCAGTATTTT. As protein: CATSEAQGGGGTDTQYF.

V gene TRBV19 combines with J gene TRBJ1-4; D is ambiguous. Per the germline V gene, CDR1 is LNHDA and CDR2 is SQIVND (reference sequence). Trimming shortened V by 7 bases and J by 4 bases, and 19 bases separated the two germline ends. The CDR3 has 16 residues. For the CDR3, the DNA is TGTGCCAGTACCATCCGGGTACCAGGACTTAATGAAAAACTGTTTTTT. Encoded protein: CASTIRVPGLNEKLFF.

The chain links TRBV9 to TRBJ1-6; the match to TRBD1 covers 8 bases. This CDR3 has 15 residues. Per the germline V gene, CDR1 is SGDLS and CDR2 is YYNGEE. J lost 5 bases, V lost 1 base, and 2 bases had no gene match. The CDR3 region has the DNA TGTGCCAGCAGCGTACAGACAGGGGATAATTCACCCCTCCACTTT. This sequence encodes CASSVQTGDNSPLHF.

The chain combines TRBV7-2 with TRBJ2-5; the D gene is possibly TRBD2 (7 bases). Germline-derived CDR1 and CDR2 are SGHTA and FQGNSA. The CDR3 is made up of 16 amino acids. V lost 5 bases, J lost 1 base, and 17 bases lay in between. The CDR3 protein is CASSRRAGALQETQYF. The CDR3 DNA reads as TGTGCCAGCAGCCGGCGGGCGGGGGCCCTCCAAGAGACCCAGTACTTC.